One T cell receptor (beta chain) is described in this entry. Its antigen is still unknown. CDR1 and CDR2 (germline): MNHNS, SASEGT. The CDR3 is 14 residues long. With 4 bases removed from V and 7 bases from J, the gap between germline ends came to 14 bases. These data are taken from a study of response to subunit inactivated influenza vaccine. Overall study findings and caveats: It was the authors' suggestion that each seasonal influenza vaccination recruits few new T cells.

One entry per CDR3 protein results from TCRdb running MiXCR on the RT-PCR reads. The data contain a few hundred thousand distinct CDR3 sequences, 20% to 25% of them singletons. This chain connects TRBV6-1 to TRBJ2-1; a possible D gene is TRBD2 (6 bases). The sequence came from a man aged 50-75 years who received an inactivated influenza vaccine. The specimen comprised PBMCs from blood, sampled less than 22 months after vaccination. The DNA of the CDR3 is TGTGCCAGCAGTGTCTGGAGGGCTTGGAATGAGCAGTTCTTC. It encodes CASSVWRAWNEQFF.